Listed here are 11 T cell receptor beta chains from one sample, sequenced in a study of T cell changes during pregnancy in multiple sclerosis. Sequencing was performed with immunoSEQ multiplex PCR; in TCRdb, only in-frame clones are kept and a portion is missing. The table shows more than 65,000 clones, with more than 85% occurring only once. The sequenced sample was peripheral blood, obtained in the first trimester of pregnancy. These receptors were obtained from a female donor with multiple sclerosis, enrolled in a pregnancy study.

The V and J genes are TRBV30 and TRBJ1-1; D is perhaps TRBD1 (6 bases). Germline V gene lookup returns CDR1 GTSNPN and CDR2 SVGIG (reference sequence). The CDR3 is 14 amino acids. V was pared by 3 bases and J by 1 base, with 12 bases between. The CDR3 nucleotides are TGTGCCTGGAGGACAGGCCCTAGGAACACTGAAGCTTTCTTT. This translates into CAWRTGPRNTEAFF.

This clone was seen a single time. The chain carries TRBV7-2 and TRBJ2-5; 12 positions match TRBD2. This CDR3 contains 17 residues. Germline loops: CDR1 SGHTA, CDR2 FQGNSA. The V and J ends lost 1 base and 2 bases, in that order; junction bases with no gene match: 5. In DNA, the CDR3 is TGTGCCAGCAGCTTAGTGCCTAGCGGGGGGGTACAAGAGACCCAGTACTTC. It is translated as CASSLVPSGGVQETQYF.

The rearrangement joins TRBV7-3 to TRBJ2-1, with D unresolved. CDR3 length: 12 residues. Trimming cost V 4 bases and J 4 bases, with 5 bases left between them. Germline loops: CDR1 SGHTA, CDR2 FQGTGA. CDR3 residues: CASSSRYNEQFF. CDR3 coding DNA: TGTGCCAGCAGCTCGAGGTACAATGAGCAGTTCTTC.

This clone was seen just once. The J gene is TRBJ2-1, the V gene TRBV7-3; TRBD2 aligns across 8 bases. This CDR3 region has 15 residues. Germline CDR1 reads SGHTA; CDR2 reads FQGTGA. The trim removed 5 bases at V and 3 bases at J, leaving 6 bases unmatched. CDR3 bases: TGTGCCAGCAGCACAACTAGCGGAGGCTACAATGAGCAGTTCTTC. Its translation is CASSTTSGGYNEQFF.

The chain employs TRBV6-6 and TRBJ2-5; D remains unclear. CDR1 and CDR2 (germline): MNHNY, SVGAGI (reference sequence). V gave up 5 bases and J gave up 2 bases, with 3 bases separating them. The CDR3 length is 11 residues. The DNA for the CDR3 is TGTGCCAGCAGTCCGCAAGAGACCCAGTACTTC. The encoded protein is CASSPQETQYF.

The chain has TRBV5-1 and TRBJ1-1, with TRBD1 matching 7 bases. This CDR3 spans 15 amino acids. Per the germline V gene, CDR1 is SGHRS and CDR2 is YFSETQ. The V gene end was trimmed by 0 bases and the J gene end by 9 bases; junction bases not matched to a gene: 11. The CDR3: CASSLADAGQQKAFF. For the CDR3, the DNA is TGCGCCAGCAGCTTGGCGGATGCGGGACAGCAAAAAGCTTTCTTT.

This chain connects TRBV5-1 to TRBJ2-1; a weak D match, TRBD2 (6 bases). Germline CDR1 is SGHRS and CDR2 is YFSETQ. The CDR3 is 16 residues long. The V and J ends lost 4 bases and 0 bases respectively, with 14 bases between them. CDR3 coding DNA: TGCGCCAGCAGCCCCCGGACTACCTACTCCTACAATGAGCAGTTCTTC. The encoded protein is CASSPRTTYSYNEQFF.

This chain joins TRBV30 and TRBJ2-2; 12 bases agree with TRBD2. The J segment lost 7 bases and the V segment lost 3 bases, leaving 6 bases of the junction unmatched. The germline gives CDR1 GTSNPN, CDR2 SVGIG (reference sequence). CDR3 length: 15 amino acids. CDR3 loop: CAWRRLAGAVGELFF. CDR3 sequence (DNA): TGTGCCTGGAGGAGACTAGCGGGGGCGGTCGGGGAGCTGTTTTTT.

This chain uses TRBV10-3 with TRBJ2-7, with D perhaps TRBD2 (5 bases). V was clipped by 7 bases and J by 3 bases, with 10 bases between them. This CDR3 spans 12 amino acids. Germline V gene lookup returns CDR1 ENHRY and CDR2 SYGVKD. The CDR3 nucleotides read TGTGCCATCACAGGCGAGGGCTACGAGCAGTACTTC. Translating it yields CAITGEGYEQYF.

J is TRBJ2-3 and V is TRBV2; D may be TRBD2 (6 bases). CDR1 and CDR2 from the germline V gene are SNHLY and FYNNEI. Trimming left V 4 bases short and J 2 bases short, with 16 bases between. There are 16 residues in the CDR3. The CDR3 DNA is TGTGCCAGCAGTGGCTCGGTGGCGGGATTCACAGATACGCAGTATTTT. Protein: CASSGSVAGFTDTQYF.

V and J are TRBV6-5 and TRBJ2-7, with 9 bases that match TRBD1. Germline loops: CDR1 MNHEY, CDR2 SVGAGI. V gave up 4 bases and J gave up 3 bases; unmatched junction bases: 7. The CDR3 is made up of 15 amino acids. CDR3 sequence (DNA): TGTGCCAGCAGTTCCAGTACAGGGGGCTTCTACGAGCAGTACTTC. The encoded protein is CASSSSTGGFYEQYF.